These T cell receptor beta chains were read from a single sample in a study of pediatric ulcerative colitis. TCRdb keeps only in-frame clones here, not all; method: immunoSEQ multiplex PCR. The sample has 36,000 or so clones, 73% seen once. Sequences were obtained from gut tissue. Receptor source: a boy between 5 and 17 years old with moderate ulcerative colitis. Each CDR3 is given with its conserved first and last residue. D genes are given only for firm matches. Not every row has a clone size; where given, it reads once, few, many or a size class.

clone_size | j_call | d_call | v_call | cdr3_aa | cdr3_nt
few | TRBJ1-2 | TRBD1 | TRBV2 | CASIGQGSIYGYTF | TGTGCCAGCATTGGACAGGGGTCCATCTATGGCTACACCTTC
NA | TRBJ2-4 | TRBD2 | TRBV15 | CATSGRTSGDLGLNIQYF | TGTGCCACCAGCGGACGGACTAGCGGGGACCTGGGACTAAACATTCAGTACTTC
NA | TRBJ1-2 | NA | TRBV28 | CAIDGGDAYGYTF | TGTGCCATTGATGGAGGGGATGCCTATGGCTACACCTTC
NA | TRBJ1-2 | NA | TRBV28 | CASSFPGYRPGYTF | TGTGCCAGCAGTTTCCCGGGGTATCGGCCTGGCTACACCTTC
NA | TRBJ2-2 | NA | TRBV7-9 | CASSFVDTGELFF | TGTGCCAGCAGTTTCGTGGACACCGGGGAGCTGTTTTTT
NA | TRBJ2-1 | TRBD1 | TRBV2 | CASGTNTGTGAYNEQFF | TGTGCCAGCGGCACGAACACCGGGACAGGGGCCTACAATGAGCAGTTCTTC
NA | TRBJ2-7 | TRBD1 | TRBV2 | CASSEMGTGVYEQYF | TGTGCCAGCAGTGAAATGGGGACAGGGGTCTACGAGCAGTACTTC
NA | TRBJ2-2 | NA | TRBV6-1 | CASSLDTNTGELFF | TGTGCCAGCAGTCTTGATACTAACACCGGGGAGCTGTTTTTT
NA | TRBJ2-4 | NA | TRBV5-5 | CASSPPSTDGNIQYF | TGTGCCAGCAGCCCCCCCTCGACAGATGGAAACATTCAGTACTTC
NA | TRBJ2-7 | TRBD1 | TRBV4-1 | CASSQAIRGLWDSYEQYF | TGCGCCAGCAGCCAAGCTATCAGGGGGCTTTGGGATTCCTACGAGCAGTACTTC
NA | TRBJ2-1 | TRBD2 | TRBV7-3 | CASSPSWGGYNEQFF | TGTGCCAGCAGCCCTTCGTGGGGGGGCTACAATGAGCAGTTCTTC
few | TRBJ1-1 | NA | TRBV5-6 | CASSWMREAFF | TGTGCCAGCAGCTGGATGAGGGAAGCTTTCTTT
NA | TRBJ2-5 | NA | TRBV7-6 | CASSKIQGETQYF | TGTGCCAGCAGCAAGATACAGGGAGAGACCCAGTACTTC
NA | TRBJ2-3 | TRBD2 | TRBV28 | CASSTPGLAGGPPDTQYF | TGTGCCAGCAGCACTCCGGGACTAGCGGGAGGGCCCCCAGATACGCAGTATTTT
medium-sized | TRBJ1-5 | NA | TRBV7-9 | CASSNRDQPQHF | TGTGCCAGCAGTAACAGGGATCAGCCCCAGCATTTT
few | TRBJ1-2 | NA | TRBV5-6 | CASTLDAGSGYTF | TGTGCCAGCACCTTGGATGCAGGGTCTGGCTACACCTTC
NA | TRBJ2-5 | TRBD1 | TRBV25-1 | CASSDWGQGAKTQYF | TGTGCCAGCAGTGACTGGGGACAGGGGGCGAAGACCCAGTACTTC
NA | TRBJ2-1 | NA | TRBV6-1 | CASSGLGGEENNEQFF | TGTGCCAGCAGTGGACTTGGGGGAGAGGAAAACAATGAGCAGTTCTTC
NA | TRBJ1-1 | NA | TRBV15 | CATSRDDSSSAEAFF | TGTGCCACCAGCAGAGATGACTCATCTTCGGCTGAAGCTTTCTTT
once | TRBJ2-3 | NA | TRBV2 | CASRKAGGDTQYF | TGTGCCAGTAGAAAAGCCGGGGGCGATACGCAGTATTTT
NA | TRBJ1-2 | TRBD1 | TRBV9 | CASSPRDRGLLNYGYTF | TGTGCCAGCAGCCCCCGGGACAGGGGACTACTTAACTATGGCTACACCTTC
NA | TRBJ2-7 | TRBD2 | TRBV10-3 | CAISDSGTRVQVGEQYF | TGTGCCATCAGCGACTCCGGGACTAGGGTTCAGGTCGGCGAGCAGTACTTC
NA | TRBJ2-1 | TRBD2 | TRBV6-5 | CASSYKTSGIGEQFF | TGTGCCAGCAGTTATAAAACTAGCGGGATAGGTGAGCAGTTCTTC
NA | TRBJ1-2 | NA | TRBV28 | CASTVGGGIYGYTF | TGTGCCAGCACCGTGGGGGGGGGCATCTATGGCTACACCTTC
NA | TRBJ1-5 | NA | TRBV19 | CASHDGGPNQPQHF | TGTGCCAGTCACGATGGGGGTCCCAATCAGCCCCAGCATTTT
NA | TRBJ1-2 | NA | TRBV18 | CASSTPRGVERGYTF | TGTGCCAGCTCAACACCCAGGGGAGTGGAACGTGGCTACACCTTC
NA | TRBJ2-1 | NA | TRBV7-9 | CASSRGAYNEQFF | TGTGCCAGCAGCCGGGGCGCGTACAATGAGCAGTTCTTC